The 26 T cell receptor beta chains given below trace back to one sample, sequenced in a study of T cells in Graves' hyperthyroidism and ophthalmopathy. Amplification targeted TCR beta CDR3 regions from RNA transcripts. The study used the HTBI primer set for a first-round RT-PCR of the TCR CDR3. TCRdb itself ran the multiplex PCR reads through MiXCR, one entry per CDR3 protein. The sample contains about 160,000 distinct CDR3 sequences, 9.4% of which appear only once. The sample taken for sequencing was blood. These receptors were obtained from a woman aged 18-29 years with Graves' hyperthyroidism that later progressed to Graves' ophthalmopathy.

Only a few counts were recorded for this clonotype. The J gene is TRBJ1-1, the V gene TRBV14; unclear D gene. The CDR3 runs to 17 residues. V shed 5 bases and J shed 1 base, with 20 bases lying between them. Germline V gene data show CDR1 as SGHDN and CDR2 as FVKESK. CDR3 sequence reads: CASSLGPAAYTNTEAFF. The CDR3 nucleotides read TGTGCCAGCAGCTTAGGGCCGGCAGCTTACACGAACACTGAAGCTTTCTTT.

This clonotype has a count of ten or more. The chain couples TRBV19 to TRBJ1-1; no clear D. V was trimmed by 7 bases and J by 5 bases, leaving 14 bases between them. The CDR3 runs 13 residues. The germline V gene has CDR1 LNHDA and CDR2 SQIVND (reference sequence). The CDR3 sequence: CASIPPAWTEAFF. The CDR3 coding sequence is TGTGCCAGTATCCCGCCGGCCTGGACTGAAGCTTTCTTT. The variable domain in full, completed from reference TRBV19 and TRBJ1-1, reads DGGITQSPKYLFRKEGQNVTLSCEQNLNHDAMYWYRQDPGQGLRLIYYSQIVNDFQKGDIAEGYSVSREKKESFPLTVTSAQKNPTAFYLCASIPPAWTEAFFGQGTRLTVV.

This clonotype has just a few counts. The chain recombines TRBV4-2 with TRBJ1-4; the D gene is possibly TRBD1 (5 bases). Between the trimmed V and J ends, which lost 0 bases and 7 bases, there was a span of 12 bases. The CDR3 spans 15 residues. Germline-derived CDR1 and CDR2 are LGHNA and YNFKEQ. Here the CDR3 reads CASSQDPGRAEKLFF. In nucleotides, the CDR3 is TGTGCCAGCAGCCAAGATCCGGGGCGGGCTGAAAAACTGTTTTTT.

A remark on this clonotype: Likely a read error: the CDR3 ends without its conserved phenylalanine or tryptophan. The rearrangement uses TRBV6-1 and TRBJ2-7; D assignment may be TRBD1 or TRBD2 (5 bases each). Per the germline V gene, CDR1 is MNHNS and CDR2 is SASEGT. With 6 bases removed from V and 6 bases from J, the gap between germline ends came to 21 bases. This CDR3 is built from 15 residues. The CDR3 loop reads CASSPGTQTPAEQYL. CDR3 nucleotide sequence: TGTGCCAGCAGCCCCGGGACCCAAACCCCCGCCGAGCAGTACCTC.

This clonotype was observed at least ten times. The V gene is TRBV20-1, the J gene TRBJ2-1; possibly TRBD2 for D (6 bases). CDR3 length: 18 amino acids. V was cut by 6 bases and J by 4 bases, with 28 bases left in between. The germline gives CDR1 DFQATT, CDR2 SNEGSKA (reference sequence). CDR3 sequence reads: CSAEDRENTGLSYNEQFF. The CDR3 coding sequence is TGCAGTGCCGAAGACCGGGAAAATACGGGACTGTCATACAATGAGCAGTTCTTC.

This clonotype was picked up many times. This rearrangement joins TRBV7-8 to TRBJ1-2; TRBD1 aligns across 7 bases. Trimming took 5 bases from V and 3 from J; bases not matched to a gene: 12. The CDR3 is 16 residues long. CDR1 is SGHVS, CDR2 FQNEAQ, per germline. The CDR3 region has the DNA TGTGCCAGCAGCCCCCGGGACAGACGGTCTCACTATGGCTACACCTTC. Its protein is CASSPRDRRSHYGYTF.

This chain connects TRBV6-1 to TRBJ1-2; D is possibly TRBD1 (5 bases). There are 13 residues in the CDR3. Germline V lookup: CDR1 MNHNS, CDR2 SASEGT. V was pared by 2 bases and J by 6 bases, with 10 bases between. The CDR3 spells CASSERGVDGYTF. CDR3 DNA: TGTGCCAGCAGTGAAAGGGGAGTGGATGGCTACACCTTC.

This clonotype was detected ten times or more. V gene TRBV12-3 or TRBV12-4 combines with J gene TRBJ1-5; no clear D gene. Trimming shortened V by 7 bases and J by 0 bases, and 13 bases separated the two germline ends. This CDR3 contains 15 residues. As DNA, the CDR3 is TGTGCCAGCACCCGGGAGTCTAATAGCAATCAGCCCCAGCATTTT. Residues: CASTRESNSNQPQHF.

The table lists this clonotype with many counts. This sequence joins TRBV19 and TRBJ2-1, with 13 nucleotides matching TRBD2. From germline, CDR1 is LNHDA and CDR2 SQIVND (reference sequence). V shed 0 bases, J shed 8 bases, and the junction held 7 bases outside the gene matches. The CDR3 loop spans 17 amino acids. The CDR3 sequence is CASSIDRLAGGVDEQFF. In DNA, the CDR3 is TGTGCCAGTAGTATAGATCGACTAGCGGGAGGTGTGGATGAGCAGTTCTTC.

This clonotype was found many times. The J gene is TRBJ1-1, the V gene TRBV20-1; TRBD1 aligns across 11 bases. The junction had 19 bases not matched to a gene; V was cut back by 6 bases and J by 4 bases. The CDR3 runs to 18 residues. Germline-derived CDR1 and CDR2 are DFQATT and SNEGSKA (reference sequence). The CDR3 loop reads CSALETGTGGIGGTEAFF. CDR3 bases: TGCAGTGCGCTCGAGACAGGGACAGGGGGAATTGGGGGCACTGAAGCTTTCTTT.

The chain couples TRBV5-6 to TRBJ1-3; 7 bases are a match to TRBD1. The ends lost 0 bases at V and 9 bases at J; junction bases unmatched: 9. The CDR3 is 15 amino acids. CDR1 is SGHDT and CDR2 is YYEEEE in the germline V gene. The CDR3 DNA sequence: TGTGCCAGCAGCTTGGGTTACAGGGGAGCTGGCACCATATATTTT. Its translation is CASSLGYRGAGTIYF.

The sample holds a few counts of this clonotype. This chain uses TRBV10-3 with TRBJ1-1, with D unresolved. Trimming removed 11 bases from V and 0 bases from J, with 10 bases in between. CDR1 is ENHRY, CDR2 SYGVKD, per germline. The CDR3 has 12 amino acids. CDR3 in DNA: TGTGCCTCCCTAGGGATGAACACTGAAGCTTTCTTT. Its protein product is CASLGMNTEAFF.

This clonotype was seen many times. The chain carries TRBV3-1 and TRBJ1-5; D unresolved. Germline V gene sequence: CDR1 LGHDT, CDR2 YNNKEL (reference sequence). V lost 1 base and J lost 4, with 2 bases in between. This CDR3 spans 12 amino acids. The CDR3: CASSQGNQPQHF. In DNA form, the CDR3 reads TGTGCCAGCAGCCAAGGTAATCAGCCCCAGCATTTT.

This clonotype was seen repeatedly, ten times or more. The chain couples TRBV27 to TRBJ2-3, with TRBD1 as a possible D gene (6 bases). This CDR3 contains 15 residues. Germline lookup yields CDR1 MNHEY and CDR2 SMNVEV (reference sequence). Trimming took 2 bases from V and 3 from J, leaving 12 bases between them. CDR3 sequence reads: CASSLTGIVTDTQYF. The CDR3 DNA reads as TGTGCCAGCAGTTTAACAGGGATAGTGACAGATACGCAGTATTTT.

Many counts were recorded for this clonotype. The chain combines TRBV12-3 or TRBV12-4 with TRBJ1-1, with D perhaps TRBD1 (6 bases). With 6 bases removed from V and 11 bases from J, the gap between germline ends came to 13 bases. The CDR3 spans 11 residues. The CDR3 region has the DNA TGTGCCAGCAGCCAACAGGGCCCGGCTTTCTTT. Translating it yields CASSQQGPAFF.

J is TRBJ1-6 and V is TRBV7-9; D is perhaps TRBD1 (5 bases). Trimming took off 2 bases at V and 6 bases at J, with 11 bases between the two ends. Looked up from germline, CDR1 is SEHNR and CDR2 is FQNEAQ (reference sequence). There are 15 residues in the CDR3. This CDR3 reads CASSLNQGINSPLHF. The CDR3 DNA reads as TGTGCCAGCAGCTTAAATCAGGGCATTAATTCACCCCTCCACTTT.

In this sample, this clonotype turned up many times. The genes are TRBV28 and TRBJ2-2; D could derive from TRBD1 or TRBD2 (5 bases each). CDR1 MDHEN and CDR2 SYDVKM come from the germline V gene. This CDR3 contains 16 residues. The V end was cut by 6 bases, the J end by 3 bases, with 17 bases between. The DNA for the CDR3 is TGTGCCAGCAGCGGTGTTGGGGGATCGGACACCGGGGAGCTGTTTTTT. Encoded protein: CASSGVGGSDTGELFF.

The table lists this clonotype with a few counts. J is TRBJ2-1 and V is TRBV3-1; 11 nucleotides agree with TRBD2. Germline values: CDR1 LGHDT, CDR2 YNNKEL (reference sequence). After removal of 3 bases from V and 9 bases from J, the junction contained 25 bases not matched to a gene. The CDR3 runs 21 residues. Here the CDR3 reads CASSQSSLAGGLSGELGEQFF. CDR3 in DNA: TGTGCCAGCAGCCAGTCATCGTTAGCGGGGGGGCTGTCAGGGGAGTTGGGTGAGCAGTTCTTC.

This clonotype was recorded at least ten times. The genes are TRBV12-3 or TRBV12-4 and TRBJ1-1; D call uncertain. Trimming took 8 bases from V and 5 from J, leaving 9 bases between them. CDR3 length: 11 residues. The CDR3 region has the DNA TGTGCCAGCCCCCTTCCAACTGAAGCTTTCTTT. It specifies CASPLPTEAFF.

This clonotype appeared many times. The chain joins TRBV19 to TRBJ2-7; perhaps D is TRBD1 or TRBD2 (6 bases each). Germline V gene data show CDR1 as LNHDA and CDR2 as SQIVND (reference sequence). The CDR3 extends over 15 amino acids. V lost 4 bases, J lost 3 bases, and 16 bases lay in between. For the CDR3, the DNA is TGTGCCAGTAGTACAGGGGAAGGGGGGTTCTACGAGCAGTACTTC. Its protein product is CASSTGEGGFYEQYF.

This clonotype has only one observation. With a much larger clone just one base away, this may be a read error. CDR3 DNA: TGTGCCGGCAGTTTAGGTCCGGGTGGCTACACCTTC. Translating it yields CAGSLGPGGYTF. The V call is TRBV12-3 or TRBV12-4, the J call TRBJ1-2; D gene unclear. The CDR3 spans 12 residues.

The table lists this clonotype with many counts. The chain links TRBV12-3 or TRBV12-4 to TRBJ2-2; no clear D gene. CDR3 length: 12 residues. V was clipped by 5 bases and J by 7 bases, with 8 bases between them. CDR3 nucleotide sequence: TGTGCCAGCAGTCCGCTCGGCGGGGAGCTGTTTTTT. Its protein product is CASSPLGGELFF.

This clonotype was detected ten times or more. The gene calls are TRBV28 and TRBJ2-2, with D tentatively TRBD2 (5 bases). V lost 5 bases to trimming and J lost 7 bases, with 29 bases between them. Germline loops: CDR1 MDHEN, CDR2 SYDVKM. The CDR3 is made up of 19 amino acids. This chain's CDR3 is CASSPVDLGRRISGGELFF. In nucleotides, the CDR3 is TGTGCCAGCAGTCCTGTTGATCTCGGCCGCCGAATAAGCGGCGGGGAGCTGTTTTTT.

This clonotype was seen repeatedly, ten times or more. This chain links TRBV11-2 with TRBJ2-5; 7 positions match TRBD2. The CDR3 consists of 13 residues. Germline assignment: CDR1 SGHAT and CDR2 FQNNGV. Germline trimming cut 8 bases from V and 8 bases from J; bases unmatched to any gene: 11. The CDR3 here is CASSRGSRETQYF. The CDR3 DNA reads as TGTGCCAGCTCGCGGGGGTCAAGAGAAACCCAGTACTTC. The whole variable domain, filled in from reference TRBV11-2 and TRBJ2-5, reads EAGVAQSPRYKIIEKRQSVAFWCNPISGHATLYWYQQILGQGPKLLIQFQNNGVVDDSQLPKDRFSAERLKGVDSTLKIQPAKLEDSAVYLCASSRGSRETQYFGPGTRLLVL.

This clonotype was observed at least ten times. This chain uses TRBV12-3 or TRBV12-4 with TRBJ1-1, with TRBD1 as a possible D gene (6 bases). The germline V and J ends were trimmed by 4 bases and 6 bases, with 12 bases remaining between them. The CDR3 length is 13 residues. Here the CDR3 reads CASSSQGRSEAFF. CDR3 sequence (DNA): TGTGCCAGCAGTTCACAGGGCCGTTCTGAAGCTTTCTTT.

In its sample, this clonotype was seen many times. V is TRBV7-3 and J is TRBJ1-1, with a weak D call TRBD1 (5 bases). Deletions cut 0 bases from V and 5 bases from J, with 16 bases between. CDR1 is SGHTA and CDR2 is FQGTGA in the germline V gene. CDR3 length: 16 residues. CDR3 region: CASSLTGGRWTTEAFF. The CDR3 DNA is TGTGCCAGCAGCTTAACGGGGGGAAGATGGACTACTGAAGCTTTCTTT.